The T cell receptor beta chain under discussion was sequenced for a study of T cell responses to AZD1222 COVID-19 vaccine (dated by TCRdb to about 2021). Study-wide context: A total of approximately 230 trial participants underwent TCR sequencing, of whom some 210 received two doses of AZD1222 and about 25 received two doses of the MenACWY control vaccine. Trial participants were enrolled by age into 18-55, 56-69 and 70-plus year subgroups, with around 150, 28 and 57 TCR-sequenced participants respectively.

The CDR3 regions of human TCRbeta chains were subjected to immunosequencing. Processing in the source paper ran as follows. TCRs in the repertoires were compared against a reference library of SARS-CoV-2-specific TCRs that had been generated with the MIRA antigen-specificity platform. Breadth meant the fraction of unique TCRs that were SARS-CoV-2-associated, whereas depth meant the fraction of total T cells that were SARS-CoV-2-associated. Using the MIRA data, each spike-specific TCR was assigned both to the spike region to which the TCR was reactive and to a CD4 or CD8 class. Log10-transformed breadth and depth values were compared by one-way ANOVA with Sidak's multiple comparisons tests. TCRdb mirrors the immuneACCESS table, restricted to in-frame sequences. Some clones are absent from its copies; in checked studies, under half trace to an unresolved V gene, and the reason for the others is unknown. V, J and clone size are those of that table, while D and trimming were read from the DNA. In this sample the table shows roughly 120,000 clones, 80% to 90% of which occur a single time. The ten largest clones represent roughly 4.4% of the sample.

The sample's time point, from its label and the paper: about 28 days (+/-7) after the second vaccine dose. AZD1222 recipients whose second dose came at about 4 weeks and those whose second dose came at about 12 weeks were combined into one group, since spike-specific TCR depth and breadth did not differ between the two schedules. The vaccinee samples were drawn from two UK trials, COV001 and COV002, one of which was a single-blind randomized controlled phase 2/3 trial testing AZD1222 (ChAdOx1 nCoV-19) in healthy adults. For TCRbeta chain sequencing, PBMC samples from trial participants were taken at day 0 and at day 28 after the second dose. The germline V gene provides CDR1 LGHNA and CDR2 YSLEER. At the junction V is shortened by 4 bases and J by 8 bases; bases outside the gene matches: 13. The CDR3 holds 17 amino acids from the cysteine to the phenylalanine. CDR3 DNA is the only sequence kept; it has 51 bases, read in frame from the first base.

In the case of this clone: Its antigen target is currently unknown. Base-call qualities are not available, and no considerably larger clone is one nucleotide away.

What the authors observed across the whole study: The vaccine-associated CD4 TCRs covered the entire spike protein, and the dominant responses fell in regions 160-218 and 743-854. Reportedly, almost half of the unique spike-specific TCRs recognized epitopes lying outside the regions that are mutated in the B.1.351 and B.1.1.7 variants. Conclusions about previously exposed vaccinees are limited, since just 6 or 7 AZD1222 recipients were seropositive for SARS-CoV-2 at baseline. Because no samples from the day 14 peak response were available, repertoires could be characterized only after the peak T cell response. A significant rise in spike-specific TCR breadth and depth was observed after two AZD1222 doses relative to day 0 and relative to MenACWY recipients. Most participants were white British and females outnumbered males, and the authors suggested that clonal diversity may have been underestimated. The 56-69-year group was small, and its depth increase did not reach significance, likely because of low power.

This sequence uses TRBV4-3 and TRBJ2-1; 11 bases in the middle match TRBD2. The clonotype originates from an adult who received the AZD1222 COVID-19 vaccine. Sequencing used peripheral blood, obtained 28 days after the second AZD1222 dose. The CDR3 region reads CASSRRLAGLNKDEQFF. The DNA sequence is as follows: TGCGCCAGCAGCCGCCGACTAGCGGGGTTGAACAAGGATGAGCAGTTCTTC.